Below, 6 T cell receptor beta chains from the same sample are listed, as sequenced in a study of blood T cell repertoires in COVID-19. Here immunoSEQ multiplex PCR was the method, and the copy in TCRdb shows in-frame clones only, minus some. The table includes some 240,000 clones, roughly 80% detected once. The source material was peripheral blood. The receptors were gathered from a woman at least 80 years old with acute or convalescent COVID-19.

The chain couples TRBV29-1 to TRBJ1-2; D is ambiguous. CDR3 length equals 12 residues. Trimming left V 0 bases short and J 12 bases short, with 14 bases between. Germline V gives CDR1 SQVTM, CDR2 ANQGSEA. The CDR3 reads CSVEDGQVLDTF. CDR3 DNA: TGCAGCGTTGAAGATGGGCAGGTATTAGACACCTTC.

This rearrangement joins TRBV2 to TRBJ1-1, with a weak D call TRBD1 (5 bases). The V end was cut by 7 bases, the J end by 5 bases, with 14 bases between. CDR1 is SNHLY and CDR2 is FYNNEI in the germline V gene. The CDR3 has 13 residues. This CDR3 reads CASNRGRGTEAFF. The DNA of the CDR3 is TGTGCCAGCAATAGGGGCCGTGGGACTGAAGCTTTCTTT.

This rearrangement joins TRBV2 to TRBJ2-7, with TRBD1 matching 7 bases. This CDR3 is built from 15 residues. Germline trimming cut 6 bases from V and 0 bases from J; bases unmatched to any gene: 8. CDR1 is SNHLY and CDR2 is FYNNEI in the germline V gene. CDR3 sequence (DNA): TGTGCCAGCAGCGTTGACAGGGCCTTCTCCTACGAGCAGTACTTC. Translating gives CASSVDRAFSYEQYF.

V gene TRBV4-1 combines with J gene TRBJ2-7; a possible D gene is TRBD1 (5 bases). Germline CDR1 is MGHRA and CDR2 is YSYEKL. V lost 0 bases, J lost 1 base, and 13 bases lay in between. The CDR3 has 16 residues. In nucleotides, the CDR3 is TGCGCCAGCAGCCAAGAATCAGGGCGATTTTCCTACGAGCAGTACTTC. Protein sequence: CASSQESGRFSYEQYF.

The V and J genes are TRBV19 and TRBJ2-2; weak D call: TRBD2 (5 bases). The V gene's germline CDR1 is LNHDA and CDR2 SQIVND (reference sequence). The CDR3 has 16 amino acids. Trimming took off 5 bases at V and 0 bases at J, with 13 bases between the two ends. The CDR3: CASSVGSQANTGELFF. The CDR3 DNA is TGTGCCAGTAGTGTTGGGAGTCAGGCGAACACCGGGGAGCTGTTTTTT.

This rearrangement joins TRBV9 to TRBJ1-3, with D unclear. Germline CDR1 reads SGDLS; CDR2 reads YYNGEE. V was shortened by 2 bases and J by 0 bases, with 6 bases between the two germline ends. There are 14 residues in the CDR3. The CDR3, as DNA: TGTGCCAGCAGCGTCCAGGCCTCTGGAAACACCATATATTTT. Its translation is CASSVQASGNTIYF.